A single sample gave rise to the 5 T cell receptor beta chains below, sequenced in a study of T cell responses to AZD1222 COVID-19 vaccine. TCRdb keeps only in-frame clones here, not all; method: immunoSEQ multiplex PCR. The data contain around 120,000 clones, roughly 90% of them singletons. The source was peripheral blood, collected on day 0 of AZD1222 vaccination. These receptors were taken from an adult in good health.

In this sample, this clone turned up a few times. V gene TRBV19 combines with J gene TRBJ1-5; 7 nucleotides align to TRBD1. With V trimmed by 5 bases and J by 3 bases, 10 bases remained unmatched. This CDR3 is 16 amino acids long. Germline assignment: CDR1 LNHDA and CDR2 SQIVND (reference sequence). CDR3 DNA: TGTGCCAGTAGTCCGCAGACAGGGACAAACAATCAGCCCCAGCATTTT. Its protein is CASSPQTGTNNQPQHF.

The V and J genes are TRBV2 and TRBJ1-4; possibly TRBD1 for D (5 bases). This CDR3 has 14 residues. With 6 bases removed from V and 7 bases from J, the gap between germline ends came to 15 bases. Germline assignment: CDR1 SNHLY and CDR2 FYNNEI. CDR3 sequence (DNA): TGTGCCAGCAGGGCGGGCCCTGGGGGTGAAAAACTGTTTTTT. It is translated as CASRAGPGGEKLFF. Looking up the rest from reference TRBV2 and TRBJ1-4 gives the full variable domain: EPEVTQTPSHQVTQMGQEVILRCVPISNHLYFYWYRQILGQKVEFLVSFYNNEISEKSEIFDDQFSVERPDGSNFTLKIRSTKLEDSAMYFCASRAGPGGEKLFFGSGTQLSVL.

The chain employs TRBV9 and TRBJ1-1, with a tentative D call TRBD1 (5 bases). Germline V gene data show CDR1 as SGDLS and CDR2 as YYNGEE. V dropped 5 bases and J dropped 2 bases, with 10 bases sitting between them. This CDR3 spans 13 amino acids. CDR3 sequence: CASSEDINTEAFF. DNA of the CDR3: TGTGCCAGCAGTGAGGACATAAACACTGAAGCTTTCTTT.

The rearrangement links TRBV12-5 to TRBJ2-5; the match to TRBD1 covers 7 bases. From germline, CDR1 is LGHNT and CDR2 FRNRAP. V lost 5 bases and J lost 0; bases outside the gene matches: 6. The CDR3 extends over 15 amino acids. The CDR3 is CASGPGQKYQETQYF. CDR3 nucleotide sequence: TGTGCTAGTGGTCCGGGACAGAAGTACCAAGAGACCCAGTACTTC.

The chain couples TRBV7-2 to TRBJ1-3; unclear D gene. Germline assignment: CDR1 SGHTA and CDR2 FQGNSA. Deletions cut 5 bases from V and 0 bases from J, with 20 bases between. CDR3 length equals 18 residues. The CDR3 coding sequence is TGTGCCAGCAGCCACCCTCCATCGTGGCACCCCTCTGGAAACACCATATATTTT. Encoded protein: CASSHPPSWHPSGNTIYF. Full variable domain (outside the CDR3, taken from reference TRBV7-2 and TRBJ1-3): GAGVSQSPSNKVTEKGKDVELRCDPISGHTALYWYRQSLGQGLEFLIYFQGNSAPDKSGLPSDRFSAERTGGSVSTLTIQRTQQEDSAVYLCASSHPPSWHPSGNTIYFGEGSWLTVV.